One and the same sample provided the 26 T cell receptor beta chains below, sequenced in a study of T cell responses to AZD1222 COVID-19 vaccine. TCRdb's table, derived via immunoSEQ multiplex PCR, lists solely in-frame clones and lacks some. Of roughly 150,000 clones in the sample, around 89% were seen once. Sequenced here: peripheral blood, sampled on day 0 of AZD1222 vaccination. The receptors were gathered from an adult in good health.

The chain recombines TRBV3-1 (or the pseudogene TRBV3-2) with TRBJ2-3, with 8 bases aligning to TRBD1. The CDR3 totals 16 residues. The germline V gene has CDR1 LGHDT and CDR2 YNNKEL (reference sequence). Germline trimming cut 0 bases from V and 4 bases from J; bases unmatched to any gene: 6. CDR3 DNA sequence: TGTGCCAGCAGCCAAGATCCAGGGGGCCTACCAGATACGCAGTATTTT. Translation gives CASSQDPGGLPDTQYF.

This clone was counted a few times. The chain couples TRBV9 to TRBJ1-2; D is uncertain. Germline CDR1 SGDLS, CDR2 YYNGEE. V gave up 4 bases and J gave up 4 bases, with 14 bases separating them. The length of the CDR3 is 14 residues. For the CDR3, the DNA is TGTGCCAGCAGCTTCCAGACGGTTGGCTATGGCTACACCTTC. Its protein product is CASSFQTVGYGYTF.

Only one count was recorded for this clone. V usage is TRBV19 and J usage is TRBJ2-2, with a possible D match to TRBD2 (6 bases). Per germline, CDR1 LNHDA and CDR2 SQIVND (reference sequence). The CDR3 runs to 11 residues. Trimming removed 6 bases from V and 7 bases from J, with 6 bases in between. The CDR3 reads CASSGGGELFF. CDR3 DNA sequence: TGTGCCAGTAGCGGGGGCGGGGAGCTGTTTTTT. The whole variable domain, remainder taken from reference TRBV19 and TRBJ2-2, is DGGITQSPKYLFRKEGQNVTLSCEQNLNHDAMYWYRQDPGQGLRLIYYSQIVNDFQKGDIAEGYSVSREKKESFPLTVTSAQKNPTAFYLCASSGGGELFFGEGSRLTVL.

The V and J genes are TRBV30 and TRBJ2-6; 8 bases map to TRBD1. Germline V gives CDR1 GTSNPN, CDR2 SVGIG (reference sequence). The CDR3 is made up of 16 amino acids. The trim removed 4 bases at V and 2 bases at J, leaving 7 bases unmatched. CDR3 in amino acids: CAWTRQGLAGANVLTF. The DNA of the CDR3 is TGTGCCTGGACGAGACAGGGGTTAGCTGGGGCCAACGTCCTGACTTTC.

The chain has TRBV5-1 and TRBJ2-7; tentatively, D is TRBD1 (6 bases). This CDR3 has 17 amino acids. Trimming removed 0 bases from V and 2 bases from J, with 18 bases in between. Germline V gene data show CDR1 as SGHRS and CDR2 as YFSETQ. The CDR3 sequence is CASSLARSQGRTYEQYF. CDR3 sequence (DNA): TGCGCCAGCAGCTTGGCGCGTTCACAGGGACGAACCTACGAGCAGTACTTC.

The chain recombines TRBV30 with TRBJ1-1; tentatively, D is TRBD1 (6 bases). Trimming removed 6 bases from V and 1 base from J, with 12 bases in between. This CDR3 has 13 amino acids. The germline V gene has CDR1 GTSNPN and CDR2 SVGIG (reference sequence). CDR3 bases: TGTGCCTGTCCCGGGACACCGAACACTGAAGCTTTCTTT. This codes for CACPGTPNTEAFF.

This chain uses TRBV7-3 with TRBJ2-3; D might be TRBD1 or TRBD2, each matching 5 bases. Germline lookup yields CDR1 SGHTA and CDR2 FQGTGA. The CDR3 totals 13 residues. Trimming pared 7 bases from V and 8 bases from J, leaving 16 bases between. The CDR3 region has the DNA TGTGCCAGCACCCAGGGACCCACTGGTACGCAGTATTTT. It encodes CASTQGPTGTQYF.

V is TRBV4-3 and J is TRBJ1-4; the D is unclear. This CDR3 region has 15 residues. V lost 1 base to trimming and J lost 5 bases, with 11 bases between them. Germline V CDR1 and CDR2: LGHNA, YSLEER. The CDR3 DNA follows: TGCGCCAGCAGCCAAGGTTTCAGGACGAATGAAAAACTGTTTTTT. As protein: CASSQGFRTNEKLFF.

The table lists this clone with a count of one. The rearrangement joins TRBV7-8 to TRBJ2-3; D is unclear. CDR1 is SGHVS and CDR2 is FQNEAQ in the germline V gene. V lost 5 bases, J lost 2 bases, and 11 bases lay in between. This CDR3 has 14 residues. CDR3 residues: CASSRAGTTDTQYF. As DNA, the CDR3 is TGTGCCAGCAGCCGAGCAGGAACCACAGATACGCAGTATTTT.

With respect to this clone: The junction shows a germline mismatch at one end, possibly a read error. The chain couples TRBV7-9 to TRBJ1-3; tentatively, D is TRBD1 (6 bases). The CDR3 is made up of 13 amino acids. CDR1 is SEHNR, CDR2 FQNEAQ, per germline (reference sequence). The CDR3 loop reads CASRLGGGNTIYF. The CDR3 coding sequence is TGTGCCAGCAGATTAGGGGGTGGAAACACCATATATTTT.

This chain links TRBV7-9 with TRBJ2-1, with a weak D call TRBD1 (6 bases). The V and J ends lost 1 base and 7 bases respectively, with 23 bases between them. The CDR3 contains 18 residues. Germline CDR1 SEHNR, CDR2 FQNEAQ (reference sequence). CDR3 loop: CASSLGTGPTKGGNEQFF. Here the CDR3 DNA reads TGTGCCAGCAGCTTAGGTACAGGCCCCACCAAAGGGGGTAATGAGCAGTTCTTC. The entire variable domain, with the rest obtained from reference TRBV7-9 and TRBJ2-1, is as follows: DTGVSQNPRHKITKRGQNVTFRCDPISEHNRLYWYRQTLGQGPEFLTYFQNEAQLEKSRLLSDRFSAERPKGSFSTLEIQRTEQGDSAMYLCASSLGTGPTKGGNEQFFGPGTRLTVL.

This chain links TRBV5-6 with TRBJ2-1; no definite D call. Germline V gene sequence: CDR1 SGHDT, CDR2 YYEEEE. The V end was cut by 1 base, the J end by 4 bases, with 12 bases between. This CDR3 contains 15 residues. This CDR3 reads CASSLTLMTYNEQFF. In nucleotides, the CDR3 is TGTGCCAGCAGCTTGACCCTGATGACTTACAATGAGCAGTTCTTC.

This sequence joins TRBV11-2 and TRBJ2-3; no definite D call. Germline assignment: CDR1 SGHAT and CDR2 FQNNGV. The CDR3 contains 14 residues. Trimming took off 5 bases at V and 6 bases at J, with 15 bases between the two ends. The CDR3 DNA reads as TGTGCCAGCAGCCCCCGTCGGGCGATGGATACGCAGTATTTT. Protein product: CASSPRRAMDTQYF.

This chain connects TRBV9 to TRBJ2-7; 8 bases line up with TRBD1. The germline V gene has CDR1 SGDLS and CDR2 YYNGEE. The CDR3 is 14 residues long. The V and J ends lost 0 bases and 7 bases, in that order; junction bases with no gene match: 6. The CDR3 region has the DNA TGTGCCAGCAGCGTAGAGGTCAGGGGGCGAGAGCAGTACTTC. Protein: CASSVEVRGREQYF.

The chain couples TRBV9 to TRBJ2-1, with 11 bases matching TRBD2. Germline CDR1 and CDR2: SGDLS and YYNGEE. With 1 base clipped from V and 5 bases from J, the junction kept 5 bases outside the gene matches. The CDR3 totals 16 residues. CDR3 nucleotides: TGTGCCAGCAGCGTAACCGCTAGCGGGAGGAACAATGAGCAGTTCTTC. Protein: CASSVTASGRNNEQFF.

For the CDR3, the DNA is TGCAGCGTTGCTGTAGGTCAACGCGAGCAGTACTTC. This sequence encodes CSVAVGQREQYF. J is TRBJ2-7 and V is TRBV29-1, with no clear D. Germline V lookup: CDR1 SQVTM, CDR2 ANQGSEA. Between the trimmed V and J ends, which lost 4 bases and 6 bases, there was a span of 13 bases. The CDR3 totals 12 residues.

The chain links TRBV27 to TRBJ1-6; 11 nucleotides align to TRBD1. Germline CDR1 is MNHEY and CDR2 is SMNVEV (reference sequence). This CDR3 comprises 15 residues. Losses at the gene ends were 8 bases for V and 3 bases for J; bases not matched to a gene: 3. The chain's CDR3 is CASRGQGGYNSPLHF. Written as DNA, the CDR3 is TGTGCCAGCCGGGGACAGGGGGGCTATAATTCACCCCTCCACTTT.

This clone was recorded a few times. This rearrangement joins TRBV19 to TRBJ2-1; 15 positions match TRBD2. Germline-derived CDR1 and CDR2 are LNHDA and SQIVND (reference sequence). The CDR3 contains 15 residues. Unmatched junction bases numbered 1, after V lost 4 bases and J lost 6 bases. The CDR3 protein is CASSRTSGRANEQFF. CDR3 in DNA: TGTGCCAGTAGTAGGACTAGCGGGAGGGCCAATGAGCAGTTCTTC.

V and J are TRBV15 and TRBJ2-6; D may be TRBD1 (6 bases). V lost 0 bases, J lost 2 bases, and 11 bases lay in between. This CDR3 has 17 residues. Germline V gives CDR1 LNHNV, CDR2 YYDKDF (reference sequence). The CDR3 DNA sequence: TGTGCCACCAGCAGAGAAGTAGGGGGAACTGGGGCCAACGTCCTGACTTTC. Translation: CATSREVGGTGANVLTF.

The genes are TRBV6-5 and TRBJ2-1, with D perhaps being TRBD1 or TRBD2 (5 bases each). The length of the CDR3 is 15 residues. The V end was cut by 0 bases, the J end by 10 bases, with 16 bases between. Germline lookup yields CDR1 MNHEY and CDR2 SVGAGI. The CDR3: CASSYSPSLGAEQFF. DNA for the CDR3: TGTGCCAGCAGTTACTCGCCCTCACTAGGGGCAGAGCAGTTCTTC.

The chain couples TRBV7-9 to TRBJ2-3; D may be TRBD1 or TRBD2 (5 bases each). This CDR3 is built from 15 residues. The germline CDR1 and CDR2 sequences are SEHNR and FQNEAQ (reference sequence). Trimming pared 1 base from V and 3 bases from J, leaving 11 bases between. The CDR3 loop reads CASSLGEGTTDTQYF. CDR3 in DNA: TGTGCCAGCAGCTTAGGCGAGGGGACGACAGATACGCAGTATTTT.

This clone has just a few counts. This sequence joins TRBV5-4 and TRBJ1-2, with 8 bases lining up with TRBD1. Losses at the gene ends were 5 bases for V and 7 bases for J; bases not matched to a gene: 10. CDR1 and CDR2 (germline): SGHNT, YYREEE (reference sequence). CDR3 size: 14 residues. CDR3 loop: CASSSRQGSRGYTF. CDR3 sequence (DNA): TGTGCCAGCAGTTCTCGACAGGGGAGCCGTGGCTACACCTTC.

This chain connects TRBV7-8 to TRBJ2-7; 8 bases are a match to TRBD1. The trim removed 1 base at V and 0 bases at J, leaving 2 bases unmatched. The CDR3 covers 15 residues. Looked up from germline, CDR1 is SGHVS and CDR2 is FQNEAQ. CDR3 residues: CASSLGQGISYEQYF. The CDR3, as DNA: TGTGCCAGCAGCTTAGGACAGGGGATCTCCTACGAGCAGTACTTC. The full variable domain, completed using reference TRBV7-8 and TRBJ2-7, is GAGVSQSPRYKVAKRGQDVALRCDPISGHVSLFWYQQALGQGPEFLTYFQNEAQLDKSGLPSDRFFAERPEGSVSTLKIQRTQQEDSAVYLCASSLGQGISYEQYFGPGTRLTVT.

This chain links TRBV5-6 with TRBJ2-7; D is unresolved. Trimming pared 3 bases from V and 6 bases from J, leaving 7 bases between. The CDR3 spans 11 residues. The V gene's germline CDR1 is SGHDT and CDR2 YYEEEE. Here the CDR3 reads CASSYSVEQYF. DNA for the CDR3: TGTGCCAGCAGCTATAGTGTCGAGCAGTACTTC.

The J gene is TRBJ1-2, the V gene TRBV7-2; TRBD1 is a possible D gene (6 bases). The CDR3 spans 13 residues. The germline CDR1 and CDR2 sequences are SGHTA and FQGNSA. Trimming removed 1 base at V and 5 bases at J, with 8 bases between. CDR3 residues: CASSLVGGYGYTF. For the CDR3, the DNA is TGTGCCAGCAGCTTAGTAGGGGGGTATGGCTACACCTTC.

This chain joins TRBV5-4 and TRBJ2-1; 8 nucleotides align to TRBD1. The CDR3 runs 15 residues. CDR1 SGHNT and CDR2 YYREEE come from the germline V gene (reference sequence). With 4 bases clipped from V and 3 bases from J, the junction kept 6 bases outside the gene matches. CDR3 in amino acids: CASSAWTGFYNEQFF. The CDR3 nucleotides are TGTGCCAGCAGCGCGTGGACAGGGTTCTACAATGAGCAGTTCTTC.